The present T cell receptor (beta chain) was sequenced within a study of OX40 agonist ivuxolimab in advanced cancers. Study outcomes and limitations: Doses of 0.1 to 3.0 mg/kg were accompanied by clonal expansion of CD4+ and CD8+ blood T cells by week 6.

Germline V gene lookup returns CDR1 SGHTS and CDR2 YDEGEE. Trimming at V came to 1 base and at J to 4 bases, leaving 9 bases not matched to a gene. The CDR3 covers 17 residues. In regard to this clone: The antigen remains unidentified.

The assay was immunoSEQ multiplex PCR, and TCRdb's table has in-frame clones only and misses some. The table includes around 46,000 clones, over 60% detected once. The receptor comes from an adult with an advanced solid tumor such as melanoma, head and neck, liver or kidney cancer. This sequence joins TRBV5-8 and TRBJ2-5; 11 positions agree with TRBD2. The starting material was CD4+ or CD8+ T cells sorted from blood, obtained in a trial of the OX40 agonist ivuxolimab. CDR3 residues: CASSLTSGSKGRETQYF. The DNA of the CDR3 is TGTGCCAGCAGCTTGACTAGCGGGAGTAAGGGTAGAGAGACCCAGTACTTC.